This passage covers 13 T cell receptor beta chains from one sample sequenced in a study of blood T cell repertoires in COVID-19. Here immunoSEQ multiplex PCR was the method, and the copy in TCRdb shows in-frame clones only, minus some. Here the sample spans 170,000 or so clones, less than 90% being singletons. The sample comprised peripheral blood. The receptors here all came from a man aged 18 to 30 with active or convalescent COVID-19.

This clone came up once. The chain links TRBV3-1 (or the pseudogene TRBV3-2) to TRBJ2-2, with D possibly TRBD1 on 5 matching bases. This CDR3 has 16 residues. Germline lookup yields CDR1 LGHDT and CDR2 YNNKEL (reference sequence). V was cut by 0 bases and J by 3 bases, with 11 bases left in between. The CDR3 sequence: CASSQDSFRDTGELFF. The CDR3 DNA follows: TGTGCCAGCAGCCAAGACTCCTTCAGGGACACCGGGGAGCTGTTTTTT.

The rearrangement joins TRBV4-1 to TRBJ1-1, with D possibly TRBD1 on 5 matching bases. Trimming took off 1 base at V and 1 base at J, with 19 bases between the two ends. The CDR3 consists of 18 residues. Germline V gene sequence: CDR1 MGHRA, CDR2 YSYEKL. The CDR3, as DNA: TGCGCCAGCAGCCAAGTGGGTTTCGGCAGGGCAAGGAACACTGAAGCTTTCTTT. Protein sequence: CASSQVGFGRARNTEAFF.

J is TRBJ1-6 and V is TRBV2; a possible D gene is TRBD1 (6 bases). CDR1 and CDR2 (germline): SNHLY, FYNNEI. The length of the CDR3 is 16 residues. Deletions cut 4 bases from V and 10 bases from J, with 20 bases between. The CDR3 region has the DNA TGTGCCAGCAGTGCATCCCGGTGGGGGCAGGGATCACCCCTCCACTTT. It yields the protein CASSASRWGQGSPLHF.

The chain uses TRBV7-6 and TRBJ2-2; 7 bases line up with TRBD2. Trimming removed 6 bases from V and 1 base from J; junction bases left unmatched: 5. Germline assignment: CDR1 SGHVS and CDR2 FNYEAQ. The CDR3 totals 15 residues. The CDR3 nucleotides are TGTGCCAGCAGGCGCACGGGGGGGAACACCGGGGAGCTGTTTTTT. Translation gives CASRRTGGNTGELFF.

The rearrangement joins TRBV11-2 to TRBJ2-1; D uncertain. V lost 5 bases to trimming and J lost 5 bases, with 4 bases between them. This CDR3 is built from 11 residues. Germline lookup yields CDR1 SGHAT and CDR2 FQNNGV. CDR3 protein: CASSQNNEQFF. DNA for the CDR3: TGTGCCAGCAGCCAAAACAATGAGCAGTTCTTC.

The J gene is TRBJ2-3, the V gene TRBV18; D unclear. The CDR3 extends over 16 amino acids. Germline V gene data show CDR1 as KGHSH and CDR2 as LQKENI. V dropped 1 base and J dropped 5 bases, with 16 bases sitting between them. The CDR3 region is CASSPRPERLGDTQYF. The CDR3 DNA is TGTGCCAGCTCACCACGGCCGGAGAGGCTAGGAGATACGCAGTATTTT.

The chain employs TRBV9 and TRBJ2-1, with 10 bases identical to TRBD2. This CDR3 has 15 amino acids. CDR1 and CDR2 (germline): SGDLS, YYNGEE. The J segment lost 5 bases and the V segment lost 6 bases, leaving 8 bases of the junction unmatched. The CDR3 DNA reads TGTGCCAGCAACAGACTAGCGGGCCCTGACAATGAGCAGTTCTTC. It specifies CASNRLAGPDNEQFF.

This chain links TRBV3-1 (or the pseudogene TRBV3-2) with TRBJ2-3; the match to TRBD2 covers 8 bases. The CDR3 consists of 16 residues. Germline CDR1 is LGHDT and CDR2 is YNNKEL (reference sequence). With 1 base clipped from V and 0 bases from J, the junction kept 3 bases outside the gene matches. Here the CDR3 DNA reads TGTGCCAGCAGCCAAGGAACTAGCGGAAGCACAGATACGCAGTATTTT. It codes for CASSQGTSGSTDTQYF.

The chain couples TRBV2 to TRBJ1-1, with D possibly being TRBD1 (6 bases). The CDR3 sequence is 12 residues long. Deletions cut 6 bases from V and 9 bases from J, with 14 bases between. The germline CDR1 and CDR2 sequences are SNHLY and FYNNEI. This chain's CDR3 is CASSKDSSQAFF. Written as DNA, the CDR3 is TGTGCCAGCAGCAAGGACAGTTCTCAAGCTTTCTTT.

The DNA of the CDR3 is TGTGCCAGCTCACCGTCGGGGGGCGCGGGCTATGGCTACACCTTC. Translation: CASSPSGGAGYGYTF. V gene TRBV18 combines with J gene TRBJ1-2; TRBD1 might be the D (6 bases). Germline V gene lookup returns CDR1 KGHSH and CDR2 LQKENI. The CDR3 runs 15 residues. Trimming cost V 3 bases and J 4 bases, with 15 bases left between them.

The CDR3 reads CASSSGTSSYTDTQYF. Written as DNA, the CDR3 is TGCGCCAGCAGCTCAGGGACTAGCAGTTACACAGATACGCAGTATTTT. The chain combines TRBV5-1 with TRBJ2-3; TRBD2 matches 9 bases. After removal of 3 bases from V and 2 bases from J, the junction contained 7 bases not matched to a gene. CDR3 length: 16 residues. Germline V lookup: CDR1 SGHRS, CDR2 YFSETQ.

The chain uses TRBV5-5 and TRBJ1-6, with D possibly being TRBD1 (6 bases). Per the germline V gene, CDR1 is SGHKS and CDR2 is YYEKEE (reference sequence). V was clipped by 4 bases and J by 7 bases, with 12 bases between them. This CDR3 spans 14 amino acids. The CDR3 DNA reads TGTGCCAGCAGCCTGGACAGTCCAAATTCACCCCTCCACTTT. It yields the protein CASSLDSPNSPLHF.

This clone was seen just once. The gene calls are TRBV13 and TRBJ1-5, with D hard to call. Germline V gene sequence: CDR1 PRHDT, CDR2 FYEKMQ (reference sequence). Trimming shortened V by 5 bases and J by 5 bases, and 13 bases separated the two germline ends. This CDR3 has 14 amino acids. CDR3 residues: CASSKRREYQPQHF. DNA of the CDR3: TGTGCCAGCAGCAAACGACGGGAGTATCAGCCCCAGCATTTT.